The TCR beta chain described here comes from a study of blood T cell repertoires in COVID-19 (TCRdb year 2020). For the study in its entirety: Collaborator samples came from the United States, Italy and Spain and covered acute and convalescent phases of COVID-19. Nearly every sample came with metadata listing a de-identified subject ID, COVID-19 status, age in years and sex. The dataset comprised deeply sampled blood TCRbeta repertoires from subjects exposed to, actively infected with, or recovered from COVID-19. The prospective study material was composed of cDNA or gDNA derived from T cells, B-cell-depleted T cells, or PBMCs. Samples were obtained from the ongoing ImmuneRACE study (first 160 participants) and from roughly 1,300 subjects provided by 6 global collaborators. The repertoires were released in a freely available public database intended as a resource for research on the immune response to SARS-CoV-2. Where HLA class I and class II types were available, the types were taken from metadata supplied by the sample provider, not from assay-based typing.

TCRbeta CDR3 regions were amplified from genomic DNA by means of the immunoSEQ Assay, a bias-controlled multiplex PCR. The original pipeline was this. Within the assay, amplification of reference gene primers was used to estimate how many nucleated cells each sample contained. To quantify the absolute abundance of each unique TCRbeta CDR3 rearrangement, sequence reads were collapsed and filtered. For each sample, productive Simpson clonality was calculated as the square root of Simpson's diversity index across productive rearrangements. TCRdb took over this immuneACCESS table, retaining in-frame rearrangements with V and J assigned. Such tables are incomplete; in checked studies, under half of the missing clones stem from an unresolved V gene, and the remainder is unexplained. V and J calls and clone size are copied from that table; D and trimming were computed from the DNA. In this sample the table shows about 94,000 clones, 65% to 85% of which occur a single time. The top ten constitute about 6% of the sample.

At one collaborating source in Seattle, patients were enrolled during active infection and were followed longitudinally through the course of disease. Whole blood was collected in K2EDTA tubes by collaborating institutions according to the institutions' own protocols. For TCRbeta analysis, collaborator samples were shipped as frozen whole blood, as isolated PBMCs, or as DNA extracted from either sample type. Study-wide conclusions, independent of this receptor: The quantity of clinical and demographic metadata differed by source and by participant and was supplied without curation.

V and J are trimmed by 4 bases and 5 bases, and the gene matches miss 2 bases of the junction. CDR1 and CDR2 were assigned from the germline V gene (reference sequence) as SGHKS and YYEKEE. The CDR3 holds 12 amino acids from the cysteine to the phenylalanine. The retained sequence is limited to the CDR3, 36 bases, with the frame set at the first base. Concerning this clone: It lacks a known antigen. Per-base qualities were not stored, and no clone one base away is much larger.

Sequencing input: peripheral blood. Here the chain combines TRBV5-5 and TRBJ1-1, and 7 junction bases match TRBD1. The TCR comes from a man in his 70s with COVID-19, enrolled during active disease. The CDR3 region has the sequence CASSLGQTEAFF. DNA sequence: TGTGCCAGCAGCCTGGGACAGACTGAAGCTTTCTTT.